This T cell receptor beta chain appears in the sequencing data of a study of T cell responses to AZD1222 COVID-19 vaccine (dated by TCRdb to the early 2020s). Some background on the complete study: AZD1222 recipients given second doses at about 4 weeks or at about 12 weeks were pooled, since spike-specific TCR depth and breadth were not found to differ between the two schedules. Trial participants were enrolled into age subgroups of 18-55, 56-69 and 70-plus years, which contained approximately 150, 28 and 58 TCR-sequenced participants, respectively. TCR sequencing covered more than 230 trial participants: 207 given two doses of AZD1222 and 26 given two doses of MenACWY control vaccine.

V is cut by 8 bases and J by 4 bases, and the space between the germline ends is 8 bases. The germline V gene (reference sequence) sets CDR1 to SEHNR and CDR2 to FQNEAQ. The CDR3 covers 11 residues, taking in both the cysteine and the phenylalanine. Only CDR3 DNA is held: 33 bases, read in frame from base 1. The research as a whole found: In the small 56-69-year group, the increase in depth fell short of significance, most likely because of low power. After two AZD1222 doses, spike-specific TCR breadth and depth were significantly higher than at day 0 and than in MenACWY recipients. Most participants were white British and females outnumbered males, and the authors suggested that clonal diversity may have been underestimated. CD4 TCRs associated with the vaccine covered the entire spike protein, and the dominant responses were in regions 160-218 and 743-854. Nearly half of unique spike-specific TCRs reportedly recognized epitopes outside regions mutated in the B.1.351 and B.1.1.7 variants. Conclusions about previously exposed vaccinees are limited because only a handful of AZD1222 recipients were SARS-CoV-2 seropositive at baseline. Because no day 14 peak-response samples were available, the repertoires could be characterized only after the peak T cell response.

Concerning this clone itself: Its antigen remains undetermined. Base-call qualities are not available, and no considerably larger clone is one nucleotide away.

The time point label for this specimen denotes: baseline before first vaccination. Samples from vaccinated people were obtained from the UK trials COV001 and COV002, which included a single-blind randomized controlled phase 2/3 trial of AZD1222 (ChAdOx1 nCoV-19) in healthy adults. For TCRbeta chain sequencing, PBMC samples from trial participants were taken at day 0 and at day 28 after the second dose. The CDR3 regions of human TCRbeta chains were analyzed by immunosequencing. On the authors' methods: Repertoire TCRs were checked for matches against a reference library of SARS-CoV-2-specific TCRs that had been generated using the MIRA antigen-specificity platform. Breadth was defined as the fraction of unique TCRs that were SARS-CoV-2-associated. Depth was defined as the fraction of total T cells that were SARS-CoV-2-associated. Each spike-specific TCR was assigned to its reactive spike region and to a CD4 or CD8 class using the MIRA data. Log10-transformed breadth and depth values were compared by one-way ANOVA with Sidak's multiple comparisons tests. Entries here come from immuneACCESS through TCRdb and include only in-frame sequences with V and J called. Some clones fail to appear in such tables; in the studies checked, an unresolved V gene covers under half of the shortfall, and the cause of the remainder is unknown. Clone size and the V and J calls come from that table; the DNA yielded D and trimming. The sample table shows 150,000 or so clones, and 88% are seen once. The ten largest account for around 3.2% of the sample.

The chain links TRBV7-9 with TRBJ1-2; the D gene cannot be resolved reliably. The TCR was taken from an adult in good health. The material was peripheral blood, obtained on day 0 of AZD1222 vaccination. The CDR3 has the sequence CASGRIYGYTF. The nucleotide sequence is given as TGTGCCAGCGGACGGATCTATGGCTACACCTTC. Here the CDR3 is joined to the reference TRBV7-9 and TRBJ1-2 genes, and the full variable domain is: DTGVSQNPRHKITKRGQNVTFRCDPISEHNRLYWYRQTLGQGPEFLTYFQNEAQLEKSRLLSDRFSAERPKGSFSTLEIQRTEQGDSAMYLCASGRIYGYTFGSGTRLTVV.